The 15 T cell receptor beta chains listed next were all sequenced from one sample in a study of HIV-infected children after antiretroviral therapy interruption. Noted treatment: PENTA 11 planned treatment interruption arm or continuous ART arm. A 3' RACE protocol on RNA, with unique molecular identifiers, produced the TCR library. TCRdb processed the 3' RACE reads anew with MiXCR; each CDR3 protein has one entry. The profile shows about 46,000 distinct CDR3 sequences, roughly 4.5% of them singletons. The input for sequencing was CD45RA+ CD4+ T cells from PBMCs, pooled from several time points, taken from a donor given antiretroviral therapy, either interrupted or continuous. Subset here: naive CD4+ CD45RA+ CD45RO- T cells. All receptors come from a pool of human donors with HIV.

Ten or more counts support this clonotype. V gene TRBV2 combines with J gene TRBJ2-7; 16 bases match TRBD2. J gave up 0 bases and V 7 bases, and 6 bases lay outside the gene matches. The CDR3 sequence is 17 residues long. Germline V lookup: CDR1 SNHLY, CDR2 FYNNEI. CDR3 nucleotides: TGTGCCAGCACCCCAGGGACTAGCGGGGGGGCCTCCTACGAGCAGTACTTC. Its translation is CASTPGTSGGASYEQYF. Variable domain in full (rest from reference TRBV2 and TRBJ2-7): EPEVTQTPSHQVTQMGQEVILRCVPISNHLYFYWYRQILGQKVEFLVSFYNNEISEKSEIFDDQFSVERPDGSNFTLKIRSTKLEDSAMYFCASTPGTSGGASYEQYFGPGTRLTVT.

This clonotype has at least ten counts. V usage is TRBV29-1 and J usage is TRBJ2-7; weak D call: TRBD2 (5 bases). The germline CDR1 and CDR2 sequences are SQVTM and ANQGSEA. V lost 4 bases and J lost 3, with 22 bases in between. The CDR3 consists of 16 residues. The CDR3, as DNA: TGCAGCGTTGGGGGTTCTACAGTGGACTCCTTCTACGAGCAGTACTTC. Its protein is CSVGGSTVDSFYEQYF.

This clonotype appeared many times. This rearrangement joins TRBV7-2 to TRBJ2-1; TRBD2 agrees at 8 bases. Germline V gene data show CDR1 as SGHTA and CDR2 as FQGNSA. This CDR3 region has 14 residues. V was clipped by 6 bases and J by 4 bases; unmatched bases: 5. The CDR3 sequence: CASRTTGGYNEQFF. CDR3 DNA: TGTGCCAGCAGAACCACGGGGGGGTACAATGAGCAGTTCTTC. The full variable domain, rest sourced from reference TRBV7-2 and TRBJ2-1, is GAGVSQSPSNKVTEKGKDVELRCDPISGHTALYWYRQSLGQGLEFLIYFQGNSAPDKSGLPSDRFSAERTGGSVSTLTIQRTQQEDSAVYLCASRTTGGYNEQFFGPGTRLTVL.

This clonotype came up many times. V gene TRBV28 combines with J gene TRBJ2-5, with D unresolved. CDR1 is MDHEN, CDR2 SYDVKM, per germline. V was cut by 2 bases and J by 7 bases, with 11 bases left in between. The CDR3 sequence is 13 residues long. As DNA, the CDR3 is TGTGCCAGCAGTTTAGCCGAGCGAGGGACCCAGTACTTC. Amino acid sequence: CASSLAERGTQYF.

The rearrangement uses TRBV5-5 and TRBJ2-2; either TRBD1 or TRBD2 may fit D (6 bases each). Trimming pared 2 bases from V and 6 bases from J, leaving 20 bases between. The germline CDR1 and CDR2 sequences are SGHKS and YYEKEE (reference sequence). The CDR3 sequence is 17 residues long. The CDR3 here is CASSFRSGGANAGELFF. The CDR3 coding sequence is TGTGCCAGCAGCTTCCGGTCCGGGGGCGCAAACGCCGGGGAGCTGTTTTTT.

This clonotype was detected many times. The rearrangement joins TRBV28 to TRBJ1-1, with D unresolved. V lost 5 bases, J lost 1 base, and 26 bases lay in between. Germline V gene data show CDR1 as MDHEN and CDR2 as SYDVKM. This CDR3 has 19 amino acids. The CDR3 DNA reads as TGTGCCAGCAGTGTGTTAGTGATTTACGTGGGGTTTCGGAACACTGAAGCTTTCTTT. Protein product: CASSVLVIYVGFRNTEAFF.

This clonotype was detected only a few times. This chain uses TRBV20-1 with TRBJ1-2; possible D gene TRBD1, 6 bases. V was clipped by 2 bases and J by 2 bases, with 24 bases between them. Germline V gene sequence: CDR1 DFQATT, CDR2 SNEGSKA (reference sequence). The CDR3 extends over 18 amino acids. The CDR3 DNA reads TGCAGTGCTAGATCTTTTCAGGGACGGGGGGCCGAGAACTATGGCTACACCTTC. It is translated as CSARSFQGRGAENYGYTF.

Many counts were recorded for this clonotype. This sequence joins TRBV25-1 and TRBJ1-6; D may be TRBD1 (6 bases). The CDR3 is made up of 15 amino acids. CDR1 and CDR2 (germline): MGHDK, SYGVNS. V was clipped by 6 bases and J by 2 bases, with 11 bases between them. The DNA of the CDR3 is TGTGCCAGCAGCCGAACAGGGCCCTATAATTCACCCCTCCACTTT. It yields the protein CASSRTGPYNSPLHF.

The CDR3 nucleotides are TGTGCCACCAGCAGAGATCTGGACAGGGTGAACACTGAAGCTTTCTTT. It specifies CATSRDLDRVNTEAFF. This sequence joins TRBV15 and TRBJ1-1; 8 nucleotides align to TRBD1. The CDR3 length is 16 residues. Germline CDR1 is LNHNV and CDR2 is YYDKDF (reference sequence). V shed 0 bases, J shed 0 bases, and the junction held 3 bases outside the gene matches.

There are many counts of this clonotype. The rearrangement links TRBV20-1 to TRBJ2-1; TRBD1 might be the D (5 bases). Germline V gene lookup returns CDR1 DFQATT and CDR2 SNEGSKA (reference sequence). V shed 6 bases and J shed 6 bases, with 12 bases lying between them. CDR3 size: 12 residues. Here the CDR3 reads CSAREVGNEQFF. The CDR3 DNA sequence: TGCAGTGCCAGGGAAGTAGGCAATGAGCAGTTCTTC.

The J gene is TRBJ2-7, the V gene TRBV12-3 or TRBV12-4; the match to TRBD2 covers 8 bases. Losses at the gene ends were 5 bases for V and 2 bases for J; bases not matched to a gene: 5. The CDR3 is 14 residues long. In DNA form, the CDR3 reads TGTGCCAGCAGTCCCGCGGGGGGACCCTACGAGCAGTACTTC. This codes for CASSPAGGPYEQYF.

This clonotype was observed many times. V usage is TRBV4-2 and J usage is TRBJ2-7, with D perhaps being TRBD1 or TRBD2 (5 bases each). CDR3 length: 18 amino acids. With 3 bases removed from V and 0 bases from J, the gap between germline ends came to 21 bases. Germline CDR1 is LGHNA and CDR2 is YNFKEQ. CDR3 DNA: TGTGCCAGCAGCCAGCCGACCACCTTCAGGGACGGCTCCTACGAGCAGTACTTC. It translates to CASSQPTTFRDGSYEQYF.

In its sample, this clonotype was seen many times. The V call is TRBV7-9, the J call TRBJ1-2; D gene ambiguous. The CDR3 has 12 residues. CDR1 SEHNR and CDR2 FQNEAQ come from the germline V gene (reference sequence). The V and J ends lost 2 bases and 6 bases respectively, with 7 bases between them. The CDR3 reads CASSLFQDGYTF. The CDR3 coding sequence is TGTGCCAGCAGCTTATTCCAGGATGGCTACACCTTC.

This clonotype was seen more than once but under ten times. V is TRBV7-2 and J is TRBJ2-6; no clear D. The germline V gene has CDR1 SGHTA and CDR2 FQGNSA. This CDR3 spans 15 amino acids. Trimming pared 4 bases from V and 0 bases from J, leaving 7 bases between. For the CDR3, the DNA is TGTGCCAGCAGCTCCTCAGGCTCTGGGGCCAACGTCCTGACTTTC. This codes for CASSSSGSGANVLTF.

This clonotype has more than one count but fewer than ten. This chain uses TRBV29-1 with TRBJ1-2, with 9 bases lining up with TRBD1. Germline loops: CDR1 SQVTM, CDR2 ANQGSEA. J was trimmed by 4 bases and V by 2 bases; bases with no gene match: 5. CDR3 length equals 14 residues. For the CDR3, the DNA is TGCAGCGTTGAATTAACAGGGGGCGTCTATGGCTACACCTTC. Amino acids: CSVELTGGVYGYTF.